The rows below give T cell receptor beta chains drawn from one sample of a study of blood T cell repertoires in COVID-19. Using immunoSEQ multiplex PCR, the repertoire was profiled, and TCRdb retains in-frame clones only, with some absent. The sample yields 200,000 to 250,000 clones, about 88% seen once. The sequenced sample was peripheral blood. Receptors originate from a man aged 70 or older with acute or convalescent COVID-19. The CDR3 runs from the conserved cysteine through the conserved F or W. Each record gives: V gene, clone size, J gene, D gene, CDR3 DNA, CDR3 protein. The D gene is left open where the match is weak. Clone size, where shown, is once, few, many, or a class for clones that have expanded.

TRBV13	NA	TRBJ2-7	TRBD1	TGTGCCAGCAGCTTACCAGGGGGCTCCTACGAGCAGTACTTC	CASSLPGGSYEQYF
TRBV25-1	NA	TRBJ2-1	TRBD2	TGTGCCAGCACAAGTGGAGGCGGGAGCTCCTACAATGAGCAGTTCTTC	CASTSGGGSSYNEQFF
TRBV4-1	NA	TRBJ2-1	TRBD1	TGCGCCAGCAGCCAAGTCCGGGACAGGAGAAACAATGAGCAGTTCTTC	CASSQVRDRRNNEQFF
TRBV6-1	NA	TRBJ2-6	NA	TGTGCCAGCAGTGAAGAGTCGGGGGCTGGGGCCAACGTCCTGACTTTC	CASSEESGAGANVLTF
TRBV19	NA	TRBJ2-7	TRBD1	TGTGCCAGTAGTACCGGGACAGGAGCTTACGAGCAGTACTTC	CASSTGTGAYEQYF
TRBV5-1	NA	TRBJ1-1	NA	TGCGCCAGCAGCTTTGGAGCGGTGGAGTCGGCTTTCTTT	CASSFGAVESAFF
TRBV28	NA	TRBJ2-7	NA	TGTGCCAGCAGTTTAAAGCAGGGGCGTTACGAGCAGTACTTC	CASSLKQGRYEQYF
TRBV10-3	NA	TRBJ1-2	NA	TGTGCCATCACGGACAACACTAACTATGGCTACACCTTC	CAITDNTNYGYTF
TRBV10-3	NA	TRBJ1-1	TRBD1	TGTGCCATCAGCGGGACAGCGAACACTGAAGCTTTCTTT	CAISGTANTEAFF
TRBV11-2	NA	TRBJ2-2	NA	TGTGCCAGCAGCTTAGCTGGGGCGGCCGGGGAGCTGTTTTTT	CASSLAGAAGELFF
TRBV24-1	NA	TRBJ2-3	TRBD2	TGTGCCACCAGTGATGCAAGACTAGCGGGATCAGATACGCAGTATTTT	CATSDARLAGSDTQYF
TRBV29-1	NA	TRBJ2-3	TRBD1	TGCAGCATAGTCCGGGACAGATCTCCAGATACGCAGTATTTT	CSIVRDRSPDTQYF
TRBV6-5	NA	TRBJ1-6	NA	TGTGCCAGCTATTCGCGTGGTAATTCACCCCTCCACTTT	CASYSRGNSPLHF
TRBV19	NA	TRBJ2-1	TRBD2	TGTGCCAGTAAGGAGGGGACTAGCCCCTACAATGAGCAGTTCTTC	CASKEGTSPYNEQFF
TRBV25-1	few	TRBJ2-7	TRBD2	TGTGCCAGCAGTGAATCGTTTGGGGGGGACGAGCAGTACTTC	CASSESFGGDEQYF
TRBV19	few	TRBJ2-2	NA	TGTGCCAGTAGTGGACAGAGGAACACCGGGGAGCTGTTTTTT	CASSGQRNTGELFF
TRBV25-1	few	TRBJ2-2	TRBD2	TGTGCCAGCATGCGGGAGGATACCGGGGAGCTGTTTTTT	CASMREDTGELFF
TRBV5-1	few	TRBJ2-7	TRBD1	TGCGCCAGCAGTCAGGGGGGACAGGGAACTTCCTACGAGCAGTACTTC	CASSQGGQGTSYEQYF
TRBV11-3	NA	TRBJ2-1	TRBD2	TGTGCCAGCAGCTTAGAGGCTACTAGCGGGGCCGCCTACAATGAGCAGTTCTTC	CASSLEATSGAAYNEQFF
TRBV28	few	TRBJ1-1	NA	TGTGCCAGCAGGACTACAGGGACCACTGAAGCTTTCTTT	CASRTTGTTEAFF
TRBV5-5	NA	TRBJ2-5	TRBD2	TGTGCCAGCAGCACTGGGGCTAGCGGGTACCAAGAGACCCAGTACTTC	CASSTGASGYQETQYF
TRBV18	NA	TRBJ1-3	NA	TGTGCCAGCTCACCGTCCGGGACTCCCTCGACCCTCTCTGGAAACACCATATATTTT	CASSPSGTPSTLSGNTIYF
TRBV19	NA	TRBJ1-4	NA	TGTGCCAGTAGTATAGGACGGATTACGGGAAAACTGTTTTTT	CASSIGRITGKLFF
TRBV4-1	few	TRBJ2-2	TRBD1	TGCGCCAGCAGCCAAATCCAGGGGGAAGGCACCGGGGAGCTGTTTTTT	CASSQIQGEGTGELFF
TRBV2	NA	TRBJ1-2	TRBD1	TGTGCCAGCAGCCTCGGGACAGTCTATGGCTACACCTTC	CASSLGTVYGYTF
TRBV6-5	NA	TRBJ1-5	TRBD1	TGTGCCAGCAGTTACTCAGGGACAGGGGAGCAGCCCCAGCATTTT	CASSYSGTGEQPQHF
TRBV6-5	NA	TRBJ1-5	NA	TGTGCCAGCAGCAGGGAACCTAACCAGCCCCAGCATTTT	CASSREPNQPQHF
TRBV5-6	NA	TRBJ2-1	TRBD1	TGTGCCAGCAGTTTCGGGACAGCCGTCTACAATGAGCAGTTCTTC	CASSFGTAVYNEQFF
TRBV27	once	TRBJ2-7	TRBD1	TGTGCCAGCAGTTTAGGGGGACAGGGTGGATACGAGCAGTACTTC	CASSLGGQGGYEQYF
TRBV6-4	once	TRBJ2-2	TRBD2	TGTGCCAGCAGTATAGCGGGAGGCACCGGGGAGCTGTTTTTT	CASSIAGGTGELFF
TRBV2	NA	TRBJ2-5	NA	TGTGCCAGCAGTGAATTCGGGGGACAAGAGACCCAGTACTTC	CASSEFGGQETQYF
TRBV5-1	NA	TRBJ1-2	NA	TGCGCCAGCAGCCCTCATGGGCGGGGAGACTATGGCTACACCTTC	CASSPHGRGDYGYTF
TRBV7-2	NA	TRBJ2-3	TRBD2	TGTGCCAGCAGCCAAGGGACTAGCGGGAGAATAGATACGCAGTATTTT	CASSQGTSGRIDTQYF
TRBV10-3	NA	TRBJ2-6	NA	TGTGCCATTGCGGGAAGCCTCGAAGGGGCACAATCCGTCCTGACTTTC	CAIAGSLEGAQSVLTF
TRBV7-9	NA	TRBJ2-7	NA	TGTGCCAGCAGCTTATCAGTTTCCTACGAGCAGTACTTC	CASSLSVSYEQYF
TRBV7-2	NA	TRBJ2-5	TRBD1	TGTGCCAGCAGCTTAGGGGGACAGGGGCAAGAGACCCAGTACTTC	CASSLGGQGQETQYF
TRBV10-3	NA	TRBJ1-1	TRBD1	TGTGCCATCACAGAACCGGGACAGGGATCCCAAGCTTTCTTT	CAITEPGQGSQAFF
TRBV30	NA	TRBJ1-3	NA	TGTTCGGCAGGGATCGGTAACACCATATATTTT	CSAGIGNTIYF
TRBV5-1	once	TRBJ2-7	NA	TGCGCCAGCAGCCGAGGGGAGGGGGGAGTAACGTACGAGCAGTACTTC	CASSRGEGGVTYEQYF
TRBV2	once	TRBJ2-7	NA	TGTGCCAGCAGTGAAGAAGGATCAGGCGAGCAGTACTTC	CASSEEGSGEQYF
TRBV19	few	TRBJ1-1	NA	TGTGCCTCCAAAAGGGGCGACGCGAACACTGAAGCTTTCTTT	CASKRGDANTEAFF
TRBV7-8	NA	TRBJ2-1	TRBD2	TGTGCCAGCAGCCGAGCGGGAGCCTACAATGAGCAGTTCTTC	CASSRAGAYNEQFF
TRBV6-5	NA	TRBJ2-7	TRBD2	TGTGCCAGCAGACTAGCGGGACTCAACTACGAGCAGTACTTC	CASRLAGLNYEQYF
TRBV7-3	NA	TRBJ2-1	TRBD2	TGTGCCAGCAGCCAAGCGGGAGGGCGGGGCAATGAGCAGTTCTTC	CASSQAGGRGNEQFF
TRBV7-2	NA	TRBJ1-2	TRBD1	TGTGCCAGCAGCTCCCAGGGGGGCTCGTATGGCTACACCTTC	CASSSQGGSYGYTF
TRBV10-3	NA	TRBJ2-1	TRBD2	TGTGCCAGCAGCGGGAGAGGGGACAATGAGCAGTTCTTC	CASSGRGDNEQFF
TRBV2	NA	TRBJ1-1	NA	TGTGCCAGCAGTGCCCGTCCCAGAACTGAAGCTTTCTTT	CASSARPRTEAFF
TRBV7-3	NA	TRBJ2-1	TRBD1	TGTGCCAGCAGCGCCGGGACAGCCTACAATGAGCAGTTCTTC	CASSAGTAYNEQFF
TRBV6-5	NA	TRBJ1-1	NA	TGTGCCAGCACTAGGACAGTAACGAACACTGAAGCTTTCTTT	CASTRTVTNTEAFF
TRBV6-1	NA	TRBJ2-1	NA	TGTGCCAGCAGTGAGAAGCCCCGGGTCACCTACAATGAGCAGTTCTTC	CASSEKPRVTYNEQFF
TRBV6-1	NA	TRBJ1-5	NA	TGTGCCAGCAGTACAACAGGCAATCAGCCCCAGCATTTT	CASSTTGNQPQHF